This T cell receptor beta chain was captured by sequencing in a study of T cells in Graves' hyperthyroidism and ophthalmopathy. It was considered stable Graves' hyperthyroidism when ophthalmopathy did not progress within 18 months. Using RNA transcripts as the source, TCR beta CDR3 regions were amplified. Using the HTBI primer set, a first-round RT-PCR was run on the TCR CDR3. TCRdb re-called the multiplex PCR reads through MiXCR, storing one row per CDR3 protein. There are around 720,000 distinct CDR3 sequences in the sample; 30% to 40% occur only once, and less than 35% lies in the top ten. The CDR3 covers 15 residues. Losses at the gene ends were 0 bases for V and 6 bases for J; bases not matched to a gene: 5. From germline, CDR1 is KGHSY and CDR2 FQNENV.

The chain employs TRBV16 and TRBJ1-5, with 7 bases fitting TRBD1. The sample was blood. This clonotype was sampled from a woman between 40 and 50 years old with Graves' hyperthyroidism. For the CDR3, the DNA is TGTGCCAGCAGCCAATCGGGCCAGGGGGGTCAGCCCCAGCATTTT. Translated: CASSQSGQGGQPQHF.